This TCR beta chain was sequenced in a study of blood T cell repertoires in COVID-19. Overall study context: The analysed material was cDNA or gDNA that came from T cells, B-cell-depleted T cells, or PBMCs.

This CDR3 is built from 12 residues. V was cut by 7 bases and J by 4 bases, with 10 bases left in between. CDR1 and CDR2 from the germline V gene are MDHEN and SYDVKM. Original processing methods: Amplification with reference gene primers provided the estimates of nucleated cell counts. Sequencing used immunoSEQ multiplex PCR; TCRdb keeps in-frame clones, though not all of them. The DNA gave D and trimming, while V, J and clone size come from that table. The table lists about 170,000 clones, under 80% of them singletons. The clonotype comes from a woman older than 75 with acute or convalescent COVID-19. The sample consisted of peripheral blood. The chain is built from TRBV28 and TRBJ1-2; D unclear. CDR3 DNA sequence: TGTGCCAGCACTCTAAGCCCCTATGGCTACACCTTC. Its translation: CASTLSPYGYTF.